These T cell receptor beta chains were read from a single sample in a study of T cell repertoires in cytomegalovirus infection. MiXCR was run by TCRdb on the reads, yielding one entry per CDR3 protein. Among 450,000 to 550,000 distinct CDR3 sequences listed, more than 40% were seen once. The antigens for these receptors are not known. Sequenced here: cultured PBMCs, sampled from culture after CMV antigen stimulation. Receptors were obtained from a human donor in good health (CMV status not recorded). Some clones in this sample may be carry-over from other donors' samples. CDR3s include the opening cysteine and the closing phenylalanine or tryptophan.

J,V,CDR3
TRBJ1-3,TRBV7-2,CASSPGDGRSGNTIYF
TRBJ2-3,TRBV18,CASSLGLPTYTDTQYF
TRBJ2-2,TRBV7-2,CASSLDSGTGELFF
TRBJ2-3,TRBV6-2/TRBV6-3,CARKRWAEHSTDTQYF
TRBJ2-5,TRBV5-1,CASSLAGGQGGETQYF
TRBJ2-5,TRBV5-1,CASSLAAADETQYF
TRBJ2-7,TRBV7-6,CASSLATTGGSYEQYF
TRBJ2-5,TRBV9,CASSVGASIQETQYF
TRBJ1-4,TRBV20-1,CSAADRGAATNEKLFF
TRBJ2-1,TRBV19,CASRGREGLYNEQFF
TRBJ2-1,TRBV7-9,CASSLGTGGAWNEQFF
TRBJ2-7,TRBV2,CASSFSRDRVYEQYF
TRBJ1-4,TRBV6-2/TRBV6-3,CASSKNTGGEKLFF
TRBJ2-3,TRBV11-1,CASRAPGLAATDTQYF
TRBJ2-7,TRBV20-1,CRAGGSYEQYF
TRBJ2-7,TRBV7-2,CASSLAYGGAYEQYF
TRBJ2-1,TRBV7-6,CASSSRTSSNEQFF
TRBJ1-1,TRBV7-9,CASSLLEETEAFF
TRBJ1-1,TRBV28,CASSPHTDRPTEAFF
TRBJ1-5,TRBV28,CASSLPRTALWIQPQHF
TRBJ2-1,TRBV6-6,CASSQLAATNNEQFF
TRBJ2-7,TRBV5-1,CASSESGQSTYEQYF
TRBJ2-2,TRBV11-2,CASSLDAGELFF
TRBJ2-7,TRBV7-2,CASSITGTGYEQYF
TRBJ2-1,TRBV20-1,CSATGGNEQFF
TRBJ2-1,TRBV11-3,CASSLTGTSGNEQFF
TRBJ2-3,TRBV7-9,CASSFLSGISTDTQYF
TRBJ2-7,TRBV10-3,CAISEPTVGRGYYEQYF
TRBJ2-7,TRBV19,CASGAGDSYEQYF
TRBJ2-2,TRBV5-1,CASSLERGGTGELFF